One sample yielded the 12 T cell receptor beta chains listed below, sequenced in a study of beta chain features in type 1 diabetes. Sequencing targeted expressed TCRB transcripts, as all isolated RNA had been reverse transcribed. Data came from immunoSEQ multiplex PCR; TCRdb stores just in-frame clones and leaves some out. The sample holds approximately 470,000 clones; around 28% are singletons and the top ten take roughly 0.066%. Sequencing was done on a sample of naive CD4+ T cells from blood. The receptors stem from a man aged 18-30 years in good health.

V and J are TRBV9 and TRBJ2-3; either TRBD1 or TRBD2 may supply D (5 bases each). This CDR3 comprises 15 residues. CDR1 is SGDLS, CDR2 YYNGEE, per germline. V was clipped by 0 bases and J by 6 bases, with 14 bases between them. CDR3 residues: CASSVAEGTWDTQYF. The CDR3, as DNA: TGTGCCAGCAGCGTAGCTGAGGGGACCTGGGATACGCAGTATTTT. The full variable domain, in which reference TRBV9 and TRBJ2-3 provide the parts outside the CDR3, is DSGVTQTPKHLITATGQRVTLRCSPRSGDLSVYWYQQSLDQGLQFLIQYYNGEERAKGNILERFSAQQFPDLHSELNLSSLELGDSALYFCASSVAEGTWDTQYFGPGTRLTVL.

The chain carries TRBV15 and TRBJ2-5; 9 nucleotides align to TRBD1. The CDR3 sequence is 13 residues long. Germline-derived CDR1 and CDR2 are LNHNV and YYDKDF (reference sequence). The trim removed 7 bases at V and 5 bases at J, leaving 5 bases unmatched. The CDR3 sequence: CATNTGGEETQYF. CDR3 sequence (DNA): TGTGCCACCAACACAGGGGGCGAGGAGACCCAGTACTTC.

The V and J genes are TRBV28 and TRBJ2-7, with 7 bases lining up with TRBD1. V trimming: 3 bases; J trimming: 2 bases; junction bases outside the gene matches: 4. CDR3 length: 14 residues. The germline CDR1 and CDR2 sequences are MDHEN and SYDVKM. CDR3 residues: CASSLPGQPYEQYF. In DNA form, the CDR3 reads TGTGCCAGCAGTTTGCCGGGACAGCCCTACGAGCAGTACTTC.

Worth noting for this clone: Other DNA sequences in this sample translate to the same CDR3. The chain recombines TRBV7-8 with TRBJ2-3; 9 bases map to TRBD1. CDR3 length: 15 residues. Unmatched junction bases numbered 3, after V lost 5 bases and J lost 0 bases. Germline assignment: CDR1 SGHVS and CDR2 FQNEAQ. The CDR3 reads CASSLDRGSTDTQYF. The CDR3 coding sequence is TGTGCCAGCAGCCTGGACAGGGGAAGCACAGATACGCAGTATTTT.

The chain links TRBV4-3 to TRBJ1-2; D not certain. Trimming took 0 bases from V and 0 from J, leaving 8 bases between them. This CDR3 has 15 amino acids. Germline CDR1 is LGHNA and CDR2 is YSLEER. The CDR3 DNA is TGCGCCAGCAGCCAAGAGATAGGGTCTAACTATGGCTACACCTTC. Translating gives CASSQEIGSNYGYTF.

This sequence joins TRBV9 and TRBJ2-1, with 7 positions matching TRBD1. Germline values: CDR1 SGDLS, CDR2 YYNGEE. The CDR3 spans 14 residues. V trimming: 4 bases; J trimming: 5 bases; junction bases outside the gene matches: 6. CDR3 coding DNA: TGTGCCAGCAGCCCCCGACAGGGTAACAATGAGCAGTTCTTC. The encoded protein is CASSPRQGNNEQFF.

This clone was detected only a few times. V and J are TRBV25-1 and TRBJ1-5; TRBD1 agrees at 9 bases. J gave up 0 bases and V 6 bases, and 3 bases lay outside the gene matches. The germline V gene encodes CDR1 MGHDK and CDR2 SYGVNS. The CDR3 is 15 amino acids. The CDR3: CASSPQGASNQPQHF. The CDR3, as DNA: TGTGCCAGCAGCCCACAGGGGGCTAGCAATCAGCCCCAGCATTTT.

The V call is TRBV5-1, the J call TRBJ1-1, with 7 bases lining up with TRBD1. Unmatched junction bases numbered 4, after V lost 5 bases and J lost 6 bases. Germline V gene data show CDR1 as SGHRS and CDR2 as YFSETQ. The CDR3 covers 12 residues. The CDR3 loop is CASSRQGPEAFF. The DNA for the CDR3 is TGCGCCAGCAGTCGACAGGGTCCTGAAGCTTTCTTT.

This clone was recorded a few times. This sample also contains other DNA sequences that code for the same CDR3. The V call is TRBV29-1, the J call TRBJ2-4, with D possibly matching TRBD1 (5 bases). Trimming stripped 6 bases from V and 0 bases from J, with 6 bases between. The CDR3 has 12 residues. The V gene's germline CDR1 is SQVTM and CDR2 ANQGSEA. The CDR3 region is CSVGLAKNIQYF. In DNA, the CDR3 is TGCAGCGTGGGGCTAGCCAAAAACATTCAGTACTTC. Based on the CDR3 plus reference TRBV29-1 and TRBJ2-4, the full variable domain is SAVISQKPSRDICQRGTSLTIQCQVDSQVTMMFWYRQQPGQSLTLIATANQGSEATYESGFVIDKFPISRPNLTFSTLTVSNMSPEDSSIYLCSVGLAKNIQYFGAGTRLSVL.

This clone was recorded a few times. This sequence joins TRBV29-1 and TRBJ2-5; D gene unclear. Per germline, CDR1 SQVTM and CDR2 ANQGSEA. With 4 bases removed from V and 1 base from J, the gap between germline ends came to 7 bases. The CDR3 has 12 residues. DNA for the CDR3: TGCAGCGTTGTGAGTTTCCAAGAGACCCAGTACTTC. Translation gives CSVVSFQETQYF.

Written as DNA, the CDR3 is TGTGCCAGCAGCGGACAGTTAAACTATGGCTACACCTTC. Its translation: CASSGQLNYGYTF. J is TRBJ1-2 and V is TRBV14; a possible D gene is TRBD1 (6 bases). Trimming took off 5 bases at V and 2 bases at J, with 9 bases between the two ends. The CDR3 has 13 amino acids. CDR1 is SGHDN and CDR2 is FVKESK in the germline V gene.

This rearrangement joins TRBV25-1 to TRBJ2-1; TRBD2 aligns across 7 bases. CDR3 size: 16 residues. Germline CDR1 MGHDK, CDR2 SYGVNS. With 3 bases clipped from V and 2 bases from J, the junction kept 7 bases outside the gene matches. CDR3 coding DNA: TGTGCCAGCAGTGACCGGTGGGAGGGTACCTACAATGAGCAGTTCTTC. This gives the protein CASSDRWEGTYNEQFF.